The 7 T cell receptor beta chains reported below all come from one sample, sequenced in a study of CD8 T cells in Susac syndrome. Reverse transcription of about 0.45 to 1 ug RNA was performed with random hexamers. TCRdb re-called the immunoSEQ multiplex PCR reads through MiXCR, storing one row per CDR3 protein. The repertoire consists of approximately 74,000 distinct CDR3 sequences, with over 85% occurring once and the leading ten covering about 0.94%. Sequencing used CD8+ T cells from PBMCs. These TCRs come from a human donor with Susac syndrome.

The V and J genes are TRBV16 and TRBJ2-7; 11 nucleotides line up with TRBD1. Per the germline V gene, CDR1 is KGHSY and CDR2 is FQNENV. The CDR3 contains 14 residues. The V gene end was trimmed by 3 bases and the J gene end by 6 bases; junction bases not matched to a gene: 4. CDR3 coding DNA: TGTGCCAGCAGCCACGGACAGGGGGCCGGCGAGCAGTACTTC. It is translated as CASSHGQGAGEQYF.

The V call is TRBV11-2, the J call TRBJ1-1; D uncertain. Trimming left V 3 bases short and J 5 bases short, with 7 bases between. This CDR3 has 12 residues. Germline values: CDR1 SGHAT, CDR2 FQNNGV. The CDR3, as DNA: TGTGCCAGCAGCTTGGGAGCTACTGAAGCTTTCTTT. This codes for CASSLGATEAFF.

This sequence joins TRBV4-2 and TRBJ1-5, with D unresolved. This CDR3 contains 16 residues. CDR1 and CDR2 from the germline V gene are LGHNA and YNFKEQ. The ends were cut back, 4 bases at V and 1 base at J, with 14 bases in the middle. The CDR3 reads CASSPGRMESNQPQHF. In DNA form, the CDR3 reads TGTGCCAGCAGCCCCGGCAGGATGGAGAGCAATCAGCCCCAGCATTTT.

The J gene is TRBJ2-7, the V gene TRBV28; D gene ambiguous. The CDR3 is made up of 16 amino acids. Deletions cut 5 bases from V and 2 bases from J, with 19 bases between. Germline CDR1 MDHEN, CDR2 SYDVKM. The CDR3: CASSLPPDGPTYEQYF. The CDR3 coding sequence is TGTGCCAGCAGTCTTCCCCCCGATGGACCCACCTACGAGCAGTACTTC.

The J gene is TRBJ2-7, the V gene TRBV5-6; maybe TRBD1 (7 bases). V was pared by 3 bases and J by 2 bases, with 12 bases between. The CDR3 loop spans 14 amino acids. The germline CDR1 and CDR2 sequences are SGHDT and YYEEEE. CDR3 DNA sequence: TGTGCCAGCAGCTGGGGGGACAGCACCTACGAGCAGTACTTC. It translates to CASSWGDSTYEQYF.

V and J are TRBV7-9 and TRBJ2-3, with 10 bases that match TRBD2. In germline, CDR1 is SEHNR, CDR2 FQNEAQ (reference sequence). The junction had 5 bases not matched to a gene; V was cut back by 6 bases and J by 2 bases. This CDR3 region has 15 residues. CDR3 amino acids: CASRPGLAATDTQYF. The CDR3 DNA reads as TGTGCCAGCAGACCCGGACTAGCGGCCACAGATACGCAGTATTTT.

The genes are TRBV7-9 and TRBJ2-5; D may be TRBD2 (7 bases). This CDR3 contains 13 residues. The germline V and J ends were trimmed by 5 bases and 5 bases, with 12 bases remaining between them. Germline V gives CDR1 SEHNR, CDR2 FQNEAQ (reference sequence). This CDR3 is CASSGGARETQYF. CDR3 nucleotides: TGTGCCAGCAGCGGGGGGGCCCGGGAGACCCAGTACTTC.